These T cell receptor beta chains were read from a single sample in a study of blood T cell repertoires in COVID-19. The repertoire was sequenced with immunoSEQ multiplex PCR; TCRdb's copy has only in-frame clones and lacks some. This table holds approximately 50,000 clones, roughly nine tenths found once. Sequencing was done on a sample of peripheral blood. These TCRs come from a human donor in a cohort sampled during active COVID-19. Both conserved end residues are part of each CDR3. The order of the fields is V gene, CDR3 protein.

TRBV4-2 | CASSQRDREIRGYTF
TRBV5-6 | CASSFTGTGYHEQYF
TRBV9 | CASSVAGNRDTEAFF
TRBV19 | CASGQGLWSQPQHF
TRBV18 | CASSQTGLAGVETQYF
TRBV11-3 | CASSPTSSGTSGRRADTQYF
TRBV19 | CASTPPGTTDTQYF
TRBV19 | CASSIGQGYSGANVLTF
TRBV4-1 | CASSQVAGAPYEQYF
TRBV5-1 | CASSLFSLKNTEAFF